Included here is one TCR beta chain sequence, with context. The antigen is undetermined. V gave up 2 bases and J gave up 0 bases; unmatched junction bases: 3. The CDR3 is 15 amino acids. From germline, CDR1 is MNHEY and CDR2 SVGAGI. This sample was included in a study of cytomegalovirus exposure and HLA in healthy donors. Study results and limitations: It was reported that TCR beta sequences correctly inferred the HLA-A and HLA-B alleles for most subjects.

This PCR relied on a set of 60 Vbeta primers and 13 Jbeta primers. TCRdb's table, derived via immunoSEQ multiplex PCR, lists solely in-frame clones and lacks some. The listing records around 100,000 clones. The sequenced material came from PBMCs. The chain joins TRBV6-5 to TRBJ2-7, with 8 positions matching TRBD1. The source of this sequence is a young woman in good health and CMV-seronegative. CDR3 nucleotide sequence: TGTGCCAGCAGTTACACCGGACAGGGCTCCTACGAGCAGTACTTC. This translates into CASSYTGQGSYEQYF.